A single sample gave rise to the 9 T cell receptor beta chains below, sequenced in a study of CD8 T cells in ankylosing spondylitis. In TCRdb, the 5' RACE reads were re-called with MiXCR into one record per CDR3 protein. The sample carries hundreds of thousands of distinct CDR3 sequences, more than 25% recorded once. Sequenced material: blood, either unsorted or a sorted T cell fraction (not recorded which). The receptors were sampled from a male donor with ankylosing spondylitis or in good health (not recorded which).

As concerns this clonotype: Just one base apart from a much larger clone, this may be a read error. V is TRBV12-3 or TRBV12-4 and J is TRBJ2-2; tentative D call: TRBD1 (5 bases). The V end lost 6 bases, the J end lost 0 bases, and 8 bases lay between the germline ends. The CDR3 is 14 amino acids. The DNA of the CDR3 is TGTGCCAGCAGGCCGACAGCGAACACCGGGGAGCTGTTTTTT. Its translation: CASRPTANTGELFF.

The CDR3 DNA follows: TGCAGTGCTAGCCGGGACCAGTACGAGCAGTACTTC. Protein: CSASRDQYEQYF. This sequence joins TRBV20-1 and TRBJ2-7; D might be TRBD1 or TRBD2, each matching 5 bases. Trimming took off 3 bases at V and 4 bases at J, with 10 bases between the two ends. CDR1 is DFQATT and CDR2 is SNEGSKA in the germline V gene (reference sequence). The CDR3 has 12 amino acids.

This chain connects TRBV12-3 or TRBV12-4 to TRBJ1-2, with a weak D call TRBD1 (5 bases). V was cut by 7 bases and J by 5 bases, with 17 bases left in between. The CDR3 has 14 amino acids. CDR3 sequence (DNA): TGTGCCAGCACGCCACCCGGGACGGCATATGGCTACACCTTC. It encodes CASTPPGTAYGYTF.

The chain couples TRBV4-1 to TRBJ1-2; a possible D gene is TRBD1 (6 bases). The CDR3 is 13 amino acids. Trimming removed 4 bases at V and 3 bases at J, with 9 bases between. Germline V lookup: CDR1 MGHRA, CDR2 YSYEKL. CDR3 protein: CASSRDTYYGYTF. The CDR3 DNA is TGCGCCAGCAGCCGGGACACCTACTATGGCTACACCTTC.

This clonotype has a handful of counts. This sequence joins TRBV7-8 and TRBJ1-5; no clear D. Germline CDR1 and CDR2: SGHVS and FQNEAQ. The CDR3 runs to 12 residues. V dropped 5 bases and J dropped 4 bases, with 6 bases sitting between them. The CDR3 here is CASSLHNQPQHF. As DNA, the CDR3 is TGTGCCAGCAGCCTACATAATCAGCCCCAGCATTTT.

A few counts support this clonotype. The V gene is TRBV5-5, the J gene TRBJ1-2; 11 bases match TRBD1. CDR1 and CDR2 from the germline V gene are SGHKS and YYEKEE (reference sequence). Germline trimming cut 4 bases from V and 6 bases from J; bases unmatched to any gene: 8. The CDR3 loop spans 15 amino acids. Here the CDR3 reads CASSGGQGVGHGYTF. The CDR3 DNA follows: TGTGCCAGCAGCGGGGGACAGGGGGTAGGCCATGGCTACACCTTC.

The chain carries TRBV20-1 and TRBJ1-3; D gene ambiguous. CDR3 length: 15 residues. Trimming stripped 0 bases from V and 4 bases from J, with 13 bases between. Germline assignment: CDR1 DFQATT and CDR2 SNEGSKA (reference sequence). CDR3 coding DNA: TGCAGTGCTAGAGATATCGGAGAAGCGGGAAACACCATATATTTT. Translating it yields CSARDIGEAGNTIYF.

The J gene is TRBJ2-5, the V gene TRBV5-1, with 8 bases aligning to TRBD2. CDR3 length: 16 amino acids. J was trimmed by 3 bases and V by 4 bases; bases with no gene match: 11. Germline values: CDR1 SGHRS, CDR2 YFSETQ. Here the CDR3 reads CASSLQSGGSEETQYF. CDR3 coding DNA: TGCGCCAGCAGCCTACAGTCGGGGGGGTCGGAAGAGACCCAGTACTTC. The full variable domain, its missing parts supplied by reference TRBV5-1 and TRBJ2-5, is KAGVTQTPRYLIKTRGQQVTLSCSPISGHRSVSWYQQTPGQGLQFLFEYFSETQRNKGNFPGRFSGRQFSNSRSEMNVSTLELGDSALYLCASSLQSGGSEETQYFGPGTRLLVL.

This clonotype was seen only a few times. V and J are TRBV20-1 and TRBJ2-3; maybe TRBD1 (5 bases). Trimming pared 0 bases from V and 3 bases from J, leaving 10 bases between. The CDR3 has 14 residues. The germline V gene has CDR1 DFQATT and CDR2 SNEGSKA (reference sequence). CDR3 amino acids: CSARDLRDTDTQYF. As DNA, the CDR3 is TGCAGTGCTAGAGATCTCAGGGATACAGATACGCAGTATTTT.